A selection of T cell receptor beta chains follows, all from one sample in a study of cytomegalovirus exposure and HLA in healthy donors. The assay was immunoSEQ multiplex PCR, and TCRdb's table has in-frame clones only and misses some. In the table there are about 110,000 clones, about 90% of which are singletons. Sequenced material: PBMCs. The source of these receptors is a man in his forties in good health and CMV-seronegative. CDR3s include the opening cysteine and the closing phenylalanine or tryptophan. A D gene is named only where the DNA matches it firmly. The size of a clone is reported for some rows only, either as once, few or many, or as a class for expanded clones.

d_gene | abundance | j_gene | v_gene | CDR3nt | CDR3aa
. | . | TRBJ1-3 | TRBV27 | TGTGCCAGCAGTTTAAAACCCCCCAGCGACCGAGGAAACACCATATATTTT | CASSLKPPSDRGNTIYF
. | . | TRBJ1-1 | TRBV5-1 | TGCGCCAGCAGCTTGGAACAGGGTCTGATCACTGAAGCTTTCTTT | CASSLEQGLITEAFF
TRBD1 | . | TRBJ1-1 | TRBV29-1 | TGCAGCGTTGATAAGACAGGGTTCGGCACTGAAGCTTTCTTT | CSVDKTGFGTEAFF
. | few | TRBJ1-2 | TRBV7-3 | TGTGCCAGCAGCCAGACAGGCGGTGAGGGTTACACCTTC | CASSQTGGEGYTF
. | . | TRBJ2-7 | TRBV6-1 | TGTGCCAGCAGACTTGTAGAGCAGTACTTC | CASRLVEQYF
. | . | TRBJ1-3 | TRBV18 | TGTGCCAGCTCACTATACCGGGACACCTCTGGAAACACCATATATTTT | CASSLYRDTSGNTIYF
. | . | TRBJ2-2 | TRBV19 | TGTGCCAGTAGTATCGCGGGAAACACCGGGGAGCTGTTTTTT | CASSIAGNTGELFF
. | . | TRBJ2-2 | TRBV11-2 | TGTGCCAGCAGCCCTGGTTGGACAGACACCGGGGAGCTGTTTTTT | CASSPGWTDTGELFF
. | once | TRBJ1-1 | TRBV30 | TGTGCCTGGAGACCCCAGGCTGAAGCTTTCTTT | CAWRPQAEAFF
. | once | TRBJ2-5 | TRBV5-6 | TGTGCCAGCAGCTTAGGACAGATAGAGACCCAGTACTTC | CASSLGQIETQYF
TRBD1 | . | TRBJ2-7 | TRBV5-1 | TGCGCCAGCAGCCCGGACAGGGGATCCCTATTGTACGAGCAGTACTTC | CASSPDRGSLLYEQYF
TRBD1 | . | TRBJ2-1 | TRBV27 | TGTGCCAGCACCGGGACAGGGGATTTTGAGCAGTTCTTC | CASTGTGDFEQFF